These 10 T cell receptor beta chains came from one sample sequenced in a study of CD8+ T cells in alopecia areata. Extraction of RNA preceded its reverse transcription into cDNA, which served as the sequencing template. Assay used: immunoSEQ multiplex PCR; TCRdb lists only in-frame clones, some missing. Here the sample spans 150,000 or so clones, 87% being singletons. The sample here was CD8+ T cells sorted from blood, taken at week 0. All receptors derive from a human donor with alopecia areata.

The chain combines TRBV27 with TRBJ2-7; the D gene could be TRBD1 or TRBD2 (5 bases each). Germline V gene lookup returns CDR1 MNHEY and CDR2 SMNVEV (reference sequence). V lost 7 bases, J lost 5 bases, and 9 bases lay in between. This CDR3 is 11 amino acids long. The DNA for the CDR3 is TGTGCCAGCAAGAGGGGCCACGAGCAGTACTTC. It codes for CASKRGHEQYF.

V usage is TRBV29-1 and J usage is TRBJ2-1; D might be TRBD2 (6 bases). The CDR3 consists of 12 residues. The ends were cut back, 6 bases at V and 10 bases at J, with 16 bases in the middle. CDR1 and CDR2 from the germline V gene are SQVTM and ANQGSEA. The CDR3 DNA sequence: TGCAGCGTGGATCTTGCGGGAAAAGAGCAGTTCTTC. Encoded protein: CSVDLAGKEQFF.

This rearrangement joins TRBV6-4 to TRBJ2-1, with 8 bases fitting TRBD2. The CDR3 has 16 residues. Germline CDR1 MRHNA, CDR2 SNTAGT. J lost 3 bases, V lost 0 bases, and 4 bases had no gene match. DNA for the CDR3: TGTGCCAGCAGTGACTCGGGTAGCGGGATCTACAATGAGCAGTTCTTC. It yields the protein CASSDSGSGIYNEQFF.

The chain employs TRBV19 and TRBJ2-6; D not certain. Germline V gene sequence: CDR1 LNHDA, CDR2 SQIVND (reference sequence). The CDR3 length is 15 residues. The V end was cut by 1 base, the J end by 0 bases, with 4 bases between. CDR3 bases: TGTGCCAGTAGTATAGCAACCTCTGGGGCCAACGTCCTGACTTTC. Translated: CASSIATSGANVLTF.

The chain joins TRBV4-1 to TRBJ1-4; D unclear. Trimming took 0 bases from V and 7 from J, leaving 9 bases between them. CDR1 is MGHRA and CDR2 is YSYEKL in the germline V gene. CDR3 length equals 14 residues. CDR3 sequence: CASSQDLSGEKLFF. The CDR3 region has the DNA TGCGCCAGCAGCCAAGATCTGTCGGGTGAAAAACTGTTTTTT.

The chain uses TRBV7-9 and TRBJ2-3; 13 bases fit TRBD2. The germline V gene encodes CDR1 SEHNR and CDR2 FQNEAQ (reference sequence). This CDR3 has 17 residues. Unmatched junction bases numbered 7, after V lost 5 bases and J lost 2 bases. CDR3 nucleotide sequence: TGTGCCAGCAGCACCGGGACTAGCGGGGTCTACACAGATACGCAGTATTTT. This translates into CASSTGTSGVYTDTQYF.

V is TRBV29-1 and J is TRBJ1-2, with D perhaps TRBD1 (6 bases). The CDR3 covers 11 residues. Trimming removed 7 bases from V and 6 bases from J, with 12 bases in between. Per the germline V gene, CDR1 is SQVTM and CDR2 is ANQGSEA. CDR3 amino acids: CSASGTNGYTF. In DNA, the CDR3 is TGCAGCGCCTCTGGGACAAATGGCTACACCTTC.

V is TRBV5-6 and J is TRBJ2-7; D is ambiguous. Looked up from germline, CDR1 is SGHDT and CDR2 is YYEEEE. Deletions cut 3 bases from V and 1 base from J, with 14 bases between. The CDR3 has 15 amino acids. The CDR3 spells CASSSLYSGSYEQYF. The CDR3 bases are TGTGCCAGCAGCTCCCTATATTCGGGTTCCTACGAGCAGTACTTC.

Only a few counts were recorded for this clone. V is TRBV2 and J is TRBJ2-1; 11 bases line up with TRBD2. In germline, CDR1 is SNHLY, CDR2 FYNNEI. Trimming took 5 bases from V and 8 from J; bases not matched to a gene: 8. This CDR3 region has 15 residues. The CDR3 bases are TGTGCCAGCAGTCTGGGGACTAGCGGCTATGATGAGCAGTTCTTC. Translating gives CASSLGTSGYDEQFF.

This chain links TRBV28 with TRBJ2-7, with D hard to call. Germline V lookup: CDR1 MDHEN, CDR2 SYDVKM. The V and J ends lost 4 bases and 6 bases respectively, with 7 bases between them. This CDR3 is built from 11 residues. The CDR3 region has the DNA TGTGCCAGCAGTTCCCCGAGCGAGCAGTACTTC. Protein: CASSSPSEQYF.